These 29 T cell receptor beta chains were sequenced from one sample in a study of cytotoxic CD8 clonotypes in ibrutinib-treated CLL. Only in-frame clones appear in the TCRdb table, and some are missing; sequencing was by immunoSEQ multiplex PCR. The table includes about 15,000 clones, less than 70% detected once. The sample here was PBMCs, taken before ibrutinib treatment. The receptors were sampled from a human donor with chronic lymphocytic leukemia.

The chain combines TRBV27 with TRBJ2-2, with no clear D. The CDR3 consists of 15 residues. In germline, CDR1 is MNHEY, CDR2 SMNVEV (reference sequence). The V end lost 6 bases, the J end lost 1 base, and 12 bases lay between the germline ends. The CDR3 region is CASSRSLLNTGELFF. In DNA form, the CDR3 reads TGTGCCAGCAGCCGGTCCCTACTGAACACCGGGGAGCTGTTTTTT.

This chain links TRBV6-5 with TRBJ2-7; tentative D call: TRBD2 (5 bases). This CDR3 is built from 14 residues. The V and J ends lost 5 bases and 2 bases respectively, with 13 bases between them. CDR1 is MNHEY, CDR2 SVGAGI, per germline. The CDR3 loop is CASSPRTGTYEQYV. CDR3 in DNA: TGTGCCAGCAGTCCCCGGACGGGAACCTACGAGCAGTACGTC.

Relative to its sample, this clone is medium-sized. The chain couples TRBV27 to TRBJ2-7; unclear D gene. CDR1 and CDR2 (germline): MNHEY, SMNVEV (reference sequence). CDR3 length: 11 amino acids. The V end was cut by 8 bases, the J end by 3 bases, with 8 bases between. CDR3 sequence: CASGTVYEQYV. CDR3 coding DNA: TGTGCCAGCGGTACGGTCTACGAGCAGTACGTC.

This clone came up a few times. This chain uses TRBV6-5 with TRBJ1-1; 10 bases agree with TRBD1. The V gene end was trimmed by 4 bases and the J gene end by 6 bases; junction bases not matched to a gene: 2. The CDR3 extends over 13 amino acids. From germline, CDR1 is MNHEY and CDR2 SVGAGI. CDR3 sequence (DNA): TGTGCCAGCAGTTCGGACAGGGGGTCTGAAGCTTTCTTT. Residues: CASSSDRGSEAFF.

This chain connects TRBV11-2 to TRBJ2-5; TRBD2 matches at 10 bases. Trimming at V came to 1 base and at J to 3 bases, leaving 5 bases not matched to a gene. Germline lookup yields CDR1 SGHAT and CDR2 FQNNGV. There are 16 residues in the CDR3. CDR3 region: CASSLGGLAEKETQYF. CDR3 coding DNA: TGTGCCAGCAGCTTAGGCGGACTAGCGGAGAAAGAGACCCAGTACTTC.

This clone was counted only a few times. The J gene is TRBJ2-2, the V gene TRBV2; tentative D call: TRBD1 (6 bases). V was trimmed by 6 bases and J by 6 bases, leaving 14 bases between them. Germline values: CDR1 SNHLY, CDR2 FYNNEI. This CDR3 region has 14 residues. The CDR3 loop is CASSAQGSAGELFF. CDR3 sequence (DNA): TGTGCCAGCAGCGCACAGGGATCGGCCGGGGAGCTGTTTTTT. Full variable domain (outside the CDR3, taken from reference TRBV2 and TRBJ2-2): EPEVTQTPSHQVTQMGQEVILRCVPISNHLYFYWYRQILGQKVEFLVSFYNNEISEKSEIFDDQFSVERPDGSNFTLKIRSTKLEDSAMYFCASSAQGSAGELFFGEGSRLTVL.

V usage is TRBV5-1 and J usage is TRBJ2-1, with D possibly TRBD2 on 5 matching bases. The germline V gene encodes CDR1 SGHRS and CDR2 YFSETQ. Trimming took off 4 bases at V and 7 bases at J, with 18 bases between the two ends. This CDR3 comprises 15 residues. The CDR3 region has the DNA TGCGCCAGCAGCCTAGGCCTTACCCCGGGGAATGAGCAGTTCTTC. Translating gives CASSLGLTPGNEQFF.

The gene calls are TRBV18 and TRBJ1-4, with 7 bases aligning to TRBD1. The CDR3 extends over 15 amino acids. With 3 bases clipped from V and 8 bases from J, the junction kept 9 bases outside the gene matches. In germline, CDR1 is KGHSH, CDR2 LQKENI. Written as DNA, the CDR3 is TGTGCCAGCTCACCGACCGGGACAGCCTCGGAAAAACTGTTTTTT. Its protein is CASSPTGTASEKLFF.

This chain connects TRBV30 to TRBJ2-5, with no clear D. CDR3 length equals 13 residues. V was cut by 3 bases and J by 4 bases, with 12 bases left in between. Per germline, CDR1 GTSNPN and CDR2 SVGIG (reference sequence). The CDR3 reads CAWSALSGETQYF. The CDR3 region has the DNA TGTGCCTGGAGCGCATTGTCGGGAGAGACCCAGTACTTC.

The chain carries TRBV5-6 and TRBJ2-4; D unresolved. The CDR3 has 16 amino acids. Germline V gene sequence: CDR1 SGHDT, CDR2 YYEEEE. V was shortened by 2 bases and J by 1 base, with 13 bases between the two germline ends. CDR3 residues: CASSFGRTAAKNIQYF. The CDR3, as DNA: TGTGCCAGCAGCTTCGGTCGCACGGCCGCCAAAAACATTCAGTACTTC. The variable domain in full, with the rest retrieved from reference TRBV5-6 and TRBJ2-4, is DAGVTQSPTHLIKTRGQQVTLRCSPKSGHDTVSWYQQALGQGPQFIFQYYEEEERQRGNFPDRFSGHQFPNYSSELNVNALLLGDSALYLCASSFGRTAAKNIQYFGAGTRLSVL.

The J gene is TRBJ2-1, the V gene TRBV10-1, with D unresolved. This CDR3 spans 16 amino acids. V dropped 0 bases and J dropped 13 bases, with 22 bases sitting between them. From germline, CDR1 is WNHNN and CDR2 SYGVQD (reference sequence). In nucleotides, the CDR3 is TGCGCCAGCAGTGAGTCCATCCCCAGGCTCGGCCTATCACAGTTCTTC. It translates to CASSESIPRLGLSQFF.

The CDR3 region is CASSTGQKSSGNTIYF. CDR3 nucleotide sequence: TGTGCCAGCAGCACGGGACAGAAGAGCTCTGGAAACACCATATATTTT. The genes are TRBV11-1 and TRBJ1-3; 7 bases align to TRBD1. The CDR3 sequence is 16 residues long. The V gene's germline CDR1 is SGHAT and CDR2 FQDESV (reference sequence). The trim removed 5 bases at V and 0 bases at J, leaving 7 bases unmatched.

The chain uses TRBV11-3 and TRBJ2-5; D uncertain. CDR1 is SGHNT, CDR2 YENEEA, per germline. The CDR3 is 15 amino acids. V dropped 5 bases and J dropped 1 base, with 14 bases sitting between them. DNA for the CDR3: TGTGCCAGCAGCCAGACTTCGTTGGGCCAAGAGACCCAGTACTTC. It codes for CASSQTSLGQETQYF.

This clone was observed a few times. V is TRBV2 and J is TRBJ2-7; D is uncertain. The CDR3 is 12 residues long. The germline gives CDR1 SNHLY, CDR2 FYNNEI. V lost 2 bases and J 2 bases, leaving 4 bases between the germline ends. As DNA, the CDR3 is TGTGCCAGCAGTGAATCCCCCTACGAGCAGTACTTC. This codes for CASSESPYEQYF.

The sample holds one count of this clone. The gene calls are TRBV7-2 and TRBJ1-3, with 8 bases matching TRBD1. Germline trimming cut 5 bases from V and 3 bases from J; bases unmatched to any gene: 6. The CDR3 sequence is 15 residues long. Germline loops: CDR1 SGHTA, CDR2 FQGNSA. CDR3 bases: TGTGCCAGCAGCCTTCGCGGACAGGGTGGAAACACCATATATTTT. Amino acids: CASSLRGQGGNTIYF.

The rearrangement joins TRBV4-1 to TRBJ2-7, with D hard to call. The V and J ends lost 0 bases and 0 bases respectively, with 9 bases between them. CDR1 and CDR2 (germline): MGHRA, YSYEKL. The CDR3 is 15 amino acids. The DNA of the CDR3 is TGCGCCAGCAGCCAAGATGACACATACTCCTACGAGCAGTACTTC. Translating it yields CASSQDDTYSYEQYF.

The V and J genes are TRBV6-6 and TRBJ2-2; TRBD2 might be the D (5 bases). V was clipped by 9 bases and J by 6 bases, with 8 bases between them. The CDR3 has 11 amino acids. Germline V gene sequence: CDR1 MNHNY, CDR2 SVGAGI (reference sequence). Written as DNA, the CDR3 is TGTGCCAGTGGAGGTCCCGGGGAGCTGTTTTTT. Residues: CASGGPGELFF.

The rearrangement uses TRBV19 and TRBJ1-1, with D perhaps matching TRBD1 (5 bases). CDR1 and CDR2 (germline): LNHDA, SQIVND (reference sequence). The CDR3 has 13 residues. The ends were cut back, 3 bases at V and 4 bases at J, with 9 bases in the middle. The CDR3 DNA follows: TGTGCCAGTAGTATGGCCGGGGCCACTGAAGCTTTCTTT. It encodes CASSMAGATEAFF.

V usage is TRBV4-2 and J usage is TRBJ1-3, with a weak D call TRBD1 (6 bases). V lost 4 bases to trimming and J lost 4 bases, with 17 bases between them. Looked up from germline, CDR1 is LGHNA and CDR2 is YNFKEQ. CDR3 length equals 16 residues. The CDR3 reads CASSPPKGGAGNTIYF. DNA of the CDR3: TGTGCCAGCAGCCCCCCGAAGGGGGGTGCAGGAAACACCATATATTTT.

This chain connects TRBV2 to TRBJ1-3, with D maybe TRBD1 (6 bases). The CDR3 loop spans 14 amino acids. Germline CDR1 SNHLY, CDR2 FYNNEI. V shed 5 bases and J shed 3 bases, with 11 bases lying between them. CDR3 loop: CASSLQGFGNTIYF. The CDR3 bases are TGTGCCAGCAGTCTACAGGGATTTGGAAACACCATATATTTT.

The gene calls are TRBV28 and TRBJ2-1; D perhaps matches TRBD2 (5 bases). V was pared by 2 bases and J by 8 bases, with 16 bases between. CDR3 size: 15 residues. Per germline, CDR1 MDHEN and CDR2 SYDVKM. The CDR3: CASSLPGPSRDEQFF. In DNA form, the CDR3 reads TGTGCCAGCAGTTTACCGGGTCCGTCGAGGGATGAGCAGTTCTTC.

This clone was found a few times. CDR3 in amino acids: CASSPNSGQGTTVREKLFF. For the CDR3, the DNA is TGTGCCAGCAGCCCGAACTCGGGGCAGGGGACGACCGTCCGCGAAAAACTGTTTTTT. The rearrangement uses TRBV11-2 and TRBJ1-4; tentative D call: TRBD1 (6 bases). The CDR3 has 19 amino acids. Trimming took off 5 bases at V and 8 bases at J, with 30 bases between the two ends. Germline V gives CDR1 SGHAT, CDR2 FQNNGV. Combining the CDR3 with reference TRBV11-2 and TRBJ1-4 gives the whole variable domain EAGVAQSPRYKIIEKRQSVAFWCNPISGHATLYWYQQILGQGPKLLIQFQNNGVVDDSQLPKDRFSAERLKGVDSTLKIQPAKLEDSAVYLCASSPNSGQGTTVREKLFFGSGTQLSVL.

J is TRBJ2-3 and V is TRBV28; perhaps TRBD1 as D (5 bases). Between the trimmed V and J ends, which lost 3 bases and 0 bases, there was a span of 7 bases. Germline loops: CDR1 MDHEN, CDR2 SYDVKM. The CDR3 has 14 amino acids. The CDR3 sequence is CASSFDRSTDTQYF. The CDR3 DNA is TGTGCCAGCAGTTTCGACAGAAGCACAGATACGCAGTATTTT.

This clone was observed a few times. This chain uses TRBV19 with TRBJ1-5, with D perhaps TRBD1 (5 bases). V was trimmed by 10 bases and J by 4 bases, leaving 20 bases between them. The CDR3 consists of 15 residues. Germline V gene data show CDR1 as LNHDA and CDR2 as SQIVND (reference sequence). In DNA, the CDR3 is TGTGCCACCCAGGGAGGTCCCTTTGTTAATCAGCCCCAGCATTTT. Protein sequence: CATQGGPFVNQPQHF.

CDR3 DNA sequence: TGCGCCAGCAGCTTGTCGGGACAGGGGAACAATCAGCCCCAGCATTTT. Residues: CASSLSGQGNNQPQHF. This rearrangement joins TRBV5-1 to TRBJ1-5; 10 bases agree with TRBD1. This CDR3 contains 16 residues. V lost 1 base, J lost 3 bases, and 4 bases stayed unmatched. Looked up from germline, CDR1 is SGHRS and CDR2 is YFSETQ.

The chain combines TRBV19 with TRBJ2-7; possible D gene TRBD1, 7 bases. V lost 3 bases, J lost 3 bases, and 15 bases lay in between. The CDR3 runs to 15 residues. Germline CDR1 LNHDA, CDR2 SQIVND (reference sequence). CDR3 DNA: TGTGCCAGTAGTATTGTGGCAGGGGGAGGCTACGAGCAGTACTTC. It translates to CASSIVAGGGYEQYF.

V gene TRBV5-4 combines with J gene TRBJ2-1; 7 nucleotides line up with TRBD1. The germline gives CDR1 SGHNT, CDR2 YYREEE (reference sequence). J lost 7 bases, V lost 5 bases, and 9 bases had no gene match. The CDR3 extends over 14 amino acids. CDR3 nucleotides: TGTGCCAGCAGGAGGGGACAGACGCCAAATGAGCAGTTCTTC. It encodes CASRRGQTPNEQFF.

The chain employs TRBV7-8 and TRBJ2-7; D gene unclear. This CDR3 comprises 11 residues. Germline-derived CDR1 and CDR2 are SGHVS and FQNEAQ. V gave up 5 bases and J gave up 5 bases, with 7 bases separating them. CDR3 bases: TGTGCCAGCAGCGGACGACACGAGCAGTACTTC. Its translation is CASSGRHEQYF.

V usage is TRBV11-2 and J usage is TRBJ2-5; TRBD2 agrees at 12 bases. From germline, CDR1 is SGHAT and CDR2 FQNNGV. The CDR3 runs to 19 residues. V trimming: 1 base; J trimming: 5 bases; junction bases outside the gene matches: 14. The CDR3: CASSLVPSPSGGARETQYF. The CDR3 DNA follows: TGTGCCAGCAGCTTAGTTCCCAGTCCTAGCGGGGGGGCCAGGGAGACCCAGTACTTC.